The 9 T cell receptor beta chains below come from one sample, sequenced in a study of blood T cell repertoires in COVID-19. Sequenced by immunoSEQ multiplex PCR; TCRdb stores in-frame clones only, minus some. The repertoire consists of about 230,000 clones, with 85% occurring once and the leading ten covering 5% to 6.5%. The sequenced sample was peripheral blood. Receptors originate from a man aged 45-65 years with COVID-19, enrolled during active disease.

This clone was observed a single time. The chain uses TRBV19 and TRBJ1-1; 7 bases align to TRBD1. V dropped 2 bases and J dropped 0; count of bases not matched to a gene: 3. The germline V gene encodes CDR1 LNHDA and CDR2 SQIVND (reference sequence). This CDR3 has 15 residues. The CDR3 DNA sequence: TGTGCCAGTAGTATACAGGGGGGCATGAACACTGAAGCTTTCTTT. Translation: CASSIQGGMNTEAFF.

This sequence joins TRBV5-4 and TRBJ1-2; TRBD1 matches at 8 bases. CDR3 size: 15 residues. Germline lookup yields CDR1 SGHNT and CDR2 YYREEE (reference sequence). V was pared by 4 bases and J by 4 bases, with 9 bases of the junction left unmatched. The CDR3 region has the DNA TGTGCCAGCAGCCTCAGACAGGGGATTGGCTATGGCTACACCTTC. This translates into CASSLRQGIGYGYTF.

This chain joins TRBV4-2 and TRBJ1-2; TRBD1 might be the D (5 bases). The germline V gene has CDR1 LGHNA and CDR2 YNFKEQ. The ends were cut back, 0 bases at V and 7 bases at J, with 12 bases in the middle. The CDR3 has 14 amino acids. CDR3 sequence: CASSQEVPGFGYTF. CDR3 DNA sequence: TGTGCCAGCAGCCAAGAGGTACCAGGGTTTGGCTACACCTTC.

The chain links TRBV15 to TRBJ1-3, with unresolved D. The CDR3 spans 17 residues. Trimming removed 0 bases at V and 0 bases at J, with 12 bases between. Germline loops: CDR1 LNHNV, CDR2 YYDKDF (reference sequence). CDR3 DNA: TGTGCCACCAGCAGAGACCGCGGCGGAACCTCTGGAAACACCATATATTTT. This sequence encodes CATSRDRGGTSGNTIYF.

V is TRBV11-3 and J is TRBJ1-1, with TRBD1 matching 7 bases. Germline V lookup: CDR1 SGHNT, CDR2 YENEEA. This CDR3 is 15 amino acids long. V shed 3 bases, J shed 1 base, and the junction held 5 bases outside the gene matches. The CDR3 here is CASSLGDSPNTEAFF. CDR3 coding DNA: TGTGCCAGCAGCTTGGGGGACAGCCCGAACACTGAAGCTTTCTTT.

In this sample, this clone turned up a few times. CDR3 sequence reads: CASSLGQGVRGGELFF. CDR3 DNA sequence: TGTGCCAGCAGCTTGGGACAGGGGGTCAGGGGCGGGGAGCTGTTTTTT. The chain couples TRBV5-4 to TRBJ2-2; 9 nucleotides agree with TRBD1. The CDR3 consists of 16 residues. Germline V gene sequence: CDR1 SGHNT, CDR2 YYREEE (reference sequence). Trimming removed 0 bases from V and 7 bases from J; junction bases left unmatched: 7.

V and J are TRBV5-1 and TRBJ2-5, with 12 bases matching TRBD2. CDR3 length equals 16 residues. Unmatched junction bases numbered 5, after V lost 4 bases and J lost 1 base. From germline, CDR1 is SGHRS and CDR2 YFSETQ. In DNA form, the CDR3 reads TGCGCCAGCAGCGTCACTAGCGGGGGGTTCCAAGAGACCCAGTACTTC. It codes for CASSVTSGGFQETQYF.

This clone was counted only a few times. Other DNA sequences in the sample encode the same CDR3. This chain joins TRBV5-1 and TRBJ2-2; 16 nucleotides line up with TRBD2. The V segment lost 2 bases and the J segment 5 bases; nucleotides outside the gene matches: 6. CDR3 length: 18 residues. CDR1 SGHRS and CDR2 YFSETQ come from the germline V gene. CDR3 residues: CASSFGTSGGARTGELFF. CDR3 in DNA: TGCGCCAGCAGCTTCGGGACTAGCGGGGGGGCCCGAACCGGGGAGCTGTTTTTT.

The chain employs TRBV4-1 and TRBJ1-2; D is unclear. In germline, CDR1 is MGHRA, CDR2 YSYEKL. The CDR3 extends over 15 amino acids. With 0 bases removed from V and 0 bases from J, the gap between germline ends came to 8 bases. CDR3 sequence reads: CASSQDSIANYGYTF. The CDR3 region has the DNA TGCGCCAGCAGCCAAGATTCGATAGCTAACTATGGCTACACCTTC.